This TCR beta chain was identified in a study of T cells in Graves' hyperthyroidism and ophthalmopathy. Amplification of TCR beta CDR3 regions was performed using RNA transcripts as template. In the first-round RT-PCR of the TCR CDR3, the HTBI primer set was used. TCRdb re-called the multiplex PCR reads with MiXCR, one entry per CDR3 protein. The sample includes roughly 700,000 distinct CDR3 sequences, about 15% of them seen just once. CDR1 is SGHRS, CDR2 YFSETQ, per germline. This CDR3 has 17 residues. V trimming: 1 base; J trimming: 2 bases; junction bases outside the gene matches: 10. Specimen: blood. The chain uses TRBV5-1 and TRBJ1-1; TRBD1 matches at 8 bases. This clonotype was sampled from a woman under 30 with Graves' hyperthyroidism. The CDR3 sequence is CASSLTVLDRANTEAFF. The CDR3 region has the DNA TGCGCCAGCAGCTTGACCGTGTTGGACAGGGCTAACACTGAAGCTTTCTTT.